Listed here is a single TCR beta chain. These data belong to a study of blood T cell repertoires in COVID-19. Study at large: The United States, Italy and Spain supplied acute and convalescent COVID-19 samples.

In germline, CDR1 is SQVTM, CDR2 ANQGSEA. The CDR3 is made up of 14 amino acids. The V and J ends lost 4 bases and 0 bases, in that order; junction bases with no gene match: 4. Sequenced by immunoSEQ multiplex PCR; TCRdb stores in-frame clones only, minus some. The sample holds 66,000 or so clones, about 80% seen once. The sequenced sample was peripheral blood. This receptor was identified in a human donor in a cohort sampled during active COVID-19. The V and J genes are TRBV29-1 and TRBJ2-3, with 7 positions matching TRBD2. CDR3 sequence reads: CSVGPSGSTDTQYF. DNA for the CDR3: TGCAGCGTTGGGCCTAGCGGTAGCACAGATACGCAGTATTTT.